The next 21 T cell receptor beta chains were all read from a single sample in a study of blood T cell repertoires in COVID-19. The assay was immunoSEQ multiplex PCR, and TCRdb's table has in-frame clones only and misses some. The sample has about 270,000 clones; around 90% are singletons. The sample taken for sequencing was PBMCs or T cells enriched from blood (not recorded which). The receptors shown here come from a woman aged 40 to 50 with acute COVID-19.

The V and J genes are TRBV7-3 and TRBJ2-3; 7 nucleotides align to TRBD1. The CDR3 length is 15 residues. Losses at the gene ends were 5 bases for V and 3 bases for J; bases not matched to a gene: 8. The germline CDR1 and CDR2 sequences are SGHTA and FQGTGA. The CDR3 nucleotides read TGTGCCAGCAGCCAGGGGGTTAGAGCGACAGATACGCAGTATTTT. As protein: CASSQGVRATDTQYF.

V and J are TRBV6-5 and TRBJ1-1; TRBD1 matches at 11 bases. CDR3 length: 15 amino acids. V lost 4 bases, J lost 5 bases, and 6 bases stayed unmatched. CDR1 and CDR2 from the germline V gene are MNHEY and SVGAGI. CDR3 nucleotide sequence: TGTGCCAGCAGTTCAACCGGGACAGGGGGTACTGAAGCTTTCTTT. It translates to CASSSTGTGGTEAFF.

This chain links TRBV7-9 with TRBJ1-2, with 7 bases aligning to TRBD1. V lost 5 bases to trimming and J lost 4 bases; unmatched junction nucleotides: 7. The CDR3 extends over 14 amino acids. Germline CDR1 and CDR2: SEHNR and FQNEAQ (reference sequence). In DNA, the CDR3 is TGTGCCAGCAGCCCCGGGACAGAGGGCTATGGCTACACCTTC. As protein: CASSPGTEGYGYTF. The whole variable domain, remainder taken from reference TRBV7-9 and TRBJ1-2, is DTGVSQNPRHKITKRGQNVTFRCDPISEHNRLYWYRQTLGQGPEFLTYFQNEAQLEKSRLLSDRFSAERPKGSFSTLEIQRTEQGDSAMYLCASSPGTEGYGYTFGSGTRLTVV.

The CDR3: CASSRGQVREILYEQYF. The CDR3 DNA sequence: TGTGCCAGCAGCAGGGGTCAAGTGCGGGAGATCTTATACGAGCAGTACTTC. V usage is TRBV21-1 and J usage is TRBJ2-7; the table assigns TRBD2, which was not confirmed against the DNA. TRBV21-1 is a recognized pseudogene. This CDR3 spans 17 amino acids.

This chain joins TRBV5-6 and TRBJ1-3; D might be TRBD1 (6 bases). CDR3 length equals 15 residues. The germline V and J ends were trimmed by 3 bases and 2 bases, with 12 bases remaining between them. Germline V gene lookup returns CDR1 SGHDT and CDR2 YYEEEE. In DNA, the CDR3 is TGTGCCAGCAGCTATCGGACAGTGGCTGGAAACACCATATATTTT. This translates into CASSYRTVAGNTIYF.

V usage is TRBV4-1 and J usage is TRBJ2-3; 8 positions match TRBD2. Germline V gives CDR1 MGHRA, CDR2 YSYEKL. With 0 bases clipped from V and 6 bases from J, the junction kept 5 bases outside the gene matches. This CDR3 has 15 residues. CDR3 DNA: TGCGCCAGCAGCCAAGATTTCCGGGGGGGTGATACGCAGTATTTT. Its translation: CASSQDFRGGDTQYF.

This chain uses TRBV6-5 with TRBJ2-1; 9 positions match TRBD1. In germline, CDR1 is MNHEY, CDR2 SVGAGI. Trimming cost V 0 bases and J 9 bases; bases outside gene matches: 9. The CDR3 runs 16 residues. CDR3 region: CASSYSRTGVSGEQFF. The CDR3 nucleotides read TGTGCCAGCAGTTACTCCCGGACAGGGGTTTCCGGTGAGCAGTTCTTC.

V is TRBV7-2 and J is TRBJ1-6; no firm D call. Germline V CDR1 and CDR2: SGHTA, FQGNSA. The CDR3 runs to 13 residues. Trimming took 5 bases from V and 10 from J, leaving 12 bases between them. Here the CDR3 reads CASSVRDLSPLHF. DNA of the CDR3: TGTGCCAGCAGCGTACGGGATTTATCACCCCTCCACTTT.

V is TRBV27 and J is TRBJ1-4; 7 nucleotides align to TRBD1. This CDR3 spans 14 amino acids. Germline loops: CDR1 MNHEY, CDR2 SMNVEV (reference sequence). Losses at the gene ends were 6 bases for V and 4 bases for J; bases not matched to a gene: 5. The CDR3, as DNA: TGTGCCAGCAGGAACGGGACAGTTAATGAAAAACTGTTTTTT. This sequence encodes CASRNGTVNEKLFF.

In DNA, the CDR3 is TGTGCCAGCAGTTCTCGGACAGGGAGAAGGCAGCCCCAGCATTTT. Translating gives CASSSRTGRRQPQHF. This chain joins TRBV28 and TRBJ1-5; 8 bases map to TRBD1. J lost 7 bases, V lost 4 bases, and 9 bases had no gene match. The CDR3 has 15 amino acids. CDR1 MDHEN and CDR2 SYDVKM come from the germline V gene.

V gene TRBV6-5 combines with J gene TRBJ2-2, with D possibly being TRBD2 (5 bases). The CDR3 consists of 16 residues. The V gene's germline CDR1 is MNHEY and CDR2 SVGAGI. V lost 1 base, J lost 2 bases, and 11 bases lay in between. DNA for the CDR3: TGTGCCAGCAGTTACTTACCGGGATCTAACACCGGGGAGCTGTTTTTT. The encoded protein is CASSYLPGSNTGELFF.

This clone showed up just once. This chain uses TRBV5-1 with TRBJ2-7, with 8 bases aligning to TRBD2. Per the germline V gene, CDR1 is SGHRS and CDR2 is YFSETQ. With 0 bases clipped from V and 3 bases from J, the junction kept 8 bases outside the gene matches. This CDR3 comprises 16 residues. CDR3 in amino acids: CASSLAHAGGVYEQYF. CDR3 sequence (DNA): TGCGCCAGCAGCTTGGCCCATGCGGGGGGCGTCTACGAGCAGTACTTC.

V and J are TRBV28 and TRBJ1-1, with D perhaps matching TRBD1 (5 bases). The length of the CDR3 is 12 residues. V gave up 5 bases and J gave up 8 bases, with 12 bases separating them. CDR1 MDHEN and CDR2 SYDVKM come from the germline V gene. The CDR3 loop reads CASSLRQLEAFF. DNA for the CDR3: TGTGCCAGCAGTCTACGACAGTTGGAAGCTTTCTTT. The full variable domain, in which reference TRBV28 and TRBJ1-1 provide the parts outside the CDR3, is DVKVTQSSRYLVKRTGEKVFLECVQDMDHENMFWYRQDPGLGLRLIYFSYDVKMKEKGDIPEGYSVSREKKERFSLILESASTNQTSMYLCASSLRQLEAFFGQGTRLTVV.

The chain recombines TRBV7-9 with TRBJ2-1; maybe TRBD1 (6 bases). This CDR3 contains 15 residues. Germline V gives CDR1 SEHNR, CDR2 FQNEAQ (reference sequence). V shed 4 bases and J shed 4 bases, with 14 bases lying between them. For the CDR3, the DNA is TGTGCCAGCAGCTGGCGGACAGAGAGTTACAATGAGCAGTTCTTC. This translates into CASSWRTESYNEQFF.

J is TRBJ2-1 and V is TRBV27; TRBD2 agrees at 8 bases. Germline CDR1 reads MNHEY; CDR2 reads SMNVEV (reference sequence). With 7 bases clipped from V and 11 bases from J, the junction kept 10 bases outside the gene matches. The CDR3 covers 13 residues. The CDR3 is CASNLSGGPKQFF. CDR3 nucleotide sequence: TGTGCCAGCAATCTATCGGGGGGGCCTAAGCAGTTCTTC.

The CDR3 loop reads CASSLGTGGYEQYF. The CDR3 region has the DNA TGCGCCAGCAGCTTGGGTACAGGGGGCTACGAGCAGTACTTC. This chain links TRBV5-1 with TRBJ2-7; 8 nucleotides agree with TRBD1. This CDR3 is 14 amino acids long. After removal of 0 bases from V and 3 bases from J, the junction contained 2 bases not matched to a gene. Germline V gene lookup returns CDR1 SGHRS and CDR2 YFSETQ.

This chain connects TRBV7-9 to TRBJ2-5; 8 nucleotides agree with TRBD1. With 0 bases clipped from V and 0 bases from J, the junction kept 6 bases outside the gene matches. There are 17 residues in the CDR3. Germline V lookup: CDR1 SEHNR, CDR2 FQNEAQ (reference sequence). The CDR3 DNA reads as TGTGCCAGCAGCTTAGCCGACAGGGGCCCGTACCAAGAGACCCAGTACTTC. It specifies CASSLADRGPYQETQYF.

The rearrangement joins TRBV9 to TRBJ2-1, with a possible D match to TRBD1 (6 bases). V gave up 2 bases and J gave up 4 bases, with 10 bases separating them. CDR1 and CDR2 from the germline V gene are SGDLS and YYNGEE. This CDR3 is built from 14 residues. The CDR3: CASSVNQGYNEQFF. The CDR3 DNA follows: TGTGCCAGCAGCGTTAACCAGGGGTACAATGAGCAGTTCTTC.

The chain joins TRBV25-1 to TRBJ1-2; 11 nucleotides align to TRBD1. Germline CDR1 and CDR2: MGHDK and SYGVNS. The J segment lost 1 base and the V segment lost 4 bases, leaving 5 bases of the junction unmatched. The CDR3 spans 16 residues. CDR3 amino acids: CASSVAGTGGNYGYTF. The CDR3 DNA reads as TGTGCCAGCAGTGTCGCCGGGACAGGGGGTAACTATGGCTACACCTTC.

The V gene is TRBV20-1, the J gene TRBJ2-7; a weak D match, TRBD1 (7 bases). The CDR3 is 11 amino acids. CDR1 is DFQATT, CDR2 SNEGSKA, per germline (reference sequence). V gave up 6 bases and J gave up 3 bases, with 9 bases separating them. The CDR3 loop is CSAQGGYEQYF. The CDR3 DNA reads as TGCAGTGCCCAGGGGGGCTACGAGCAGTACTTC.

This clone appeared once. CDR3 residues: CASILSQGMNTEAFF. In DNA, the CDR3 is TGTGCCAGCATCCTAAGCCAGGGGATGAACACTGAAGCTTTCTTT. The genes are TRBV6-5 and TRBJ1-1; TRBD1 is a possible D gene (6 bases). V was trimmed by 7 bases and J by 0 bases, leaving 15 bases between them. Germline loops: CDR1 MNHEY, CDR2 SVGAGI. The CDR3 contains 15 residues.